The sequence of this TCR beta chain was determined in a study of blood T cell repertoires in COVID-19. In the study overall: In each case, the material was cDNA or gDNA derived from T cells, B-cell-depleted T cells, or PBMCs.

TCRdb keeps only in-frame clones here, not all; method: immunoSEQ multiplex PCR. Here the sample spans 130,000 or so clones, approximately 82% being singletons. This CDR3 comprises 13 residues. V lost 2 bases and J 0 bases, leaving 4 bases between the germline ends. The germline CDR1 and CDR2 sequences are SGHDN and FVKESK. The rearrangement uses TRBV14 and TRBJ1-1, with D hard to call. Sequenced: peripheral blood. The TCR comes from a human donor in a cohort sampled during active COVID-19. CDR3 nucleotide sequence: TGTGCCAGCAGCCAACAGATGAACACTGAAGCTTTCTTT. The encoded protein is CASSQQMNTEAFF.